These T cell receptor beta chains were read from a single sample in a study of blood T cell repertoires in COVID-19. TCRdb's table, derived via immunoSEQ multiplex PCR, lists solely in-frame clones and lacks some. This table has over 120,000 clones, 80% appearing once. The material sequenced was peripheral blood. All receptors come from a man aged 65 to 85 who had recovered from COVID-19. CDR3s leave out the opening cysteine and the closing phenylalanine or tryptophan. Each record gives: V gene, clone size, CDR3 length, CDR3 protein. Part of the rows lack a size; the others show once, few, many or a class for expanded clones.

TRBV7-3 NA 11 ASSLGQGGEQF
TRBV29-1 NA 11 SASTALNTEAF
TRBV19 NA 15 ASSIRLGTAKKGIQY
TRBV2 NA 14 ATKRTSGSATGELF
TRBV6-2/TRBV6-3 NA 14 ASSTRDYSGANVLT
TRBV18 once 13 ASSPRGEVPKPQH
TRBV29-1 NA 12 SVVASGAYNEQF
TRBV5-6 few 14 ASSLARRLTNTEAF
TRBV19 few 9 ASSRDYGYT
TRBV7-9 NA 11 ASSSRDRAEAF
TRBV4-1 NA 16 ASSQDPPTGDLVGEQF
TRBV6-5 NA 12 ATKTGRSSYEQY